A single T cell receptor (beta chain) is shown here with its context. Germline CDR1 MNHEY, CDR2 SMNVEV (reference sequence). This CDR3 is 16 amino acids long. V lost 5 bases to trimming and J lost 1 base; unmatched junction nucleotides: 6. The assay was immunoSEQ multiplex PCR, and TCRdb's table has in-frame clones only and misses some. The data contain around 40,000 clones, around 83% of them singletons. The sample belongs to a study of T cells in localized non-small cell lung cancer. Sequencing was performed on PBMCs, taken before any cancer treatment. The sequence came from a man aged 40 to 70 with stage II lung adenocarcinoma. The gene calls are TRBV27 and TRBJ2-2; 8 nucleotides match TRBD1. CDR3 residues: CASSALGTGNTGELFF. CDR3 nucleotide sequence: TGTGCCAGCAGTGCGCTCGGGACAGGGAACACCGGGGAGCTGTTTTTT.